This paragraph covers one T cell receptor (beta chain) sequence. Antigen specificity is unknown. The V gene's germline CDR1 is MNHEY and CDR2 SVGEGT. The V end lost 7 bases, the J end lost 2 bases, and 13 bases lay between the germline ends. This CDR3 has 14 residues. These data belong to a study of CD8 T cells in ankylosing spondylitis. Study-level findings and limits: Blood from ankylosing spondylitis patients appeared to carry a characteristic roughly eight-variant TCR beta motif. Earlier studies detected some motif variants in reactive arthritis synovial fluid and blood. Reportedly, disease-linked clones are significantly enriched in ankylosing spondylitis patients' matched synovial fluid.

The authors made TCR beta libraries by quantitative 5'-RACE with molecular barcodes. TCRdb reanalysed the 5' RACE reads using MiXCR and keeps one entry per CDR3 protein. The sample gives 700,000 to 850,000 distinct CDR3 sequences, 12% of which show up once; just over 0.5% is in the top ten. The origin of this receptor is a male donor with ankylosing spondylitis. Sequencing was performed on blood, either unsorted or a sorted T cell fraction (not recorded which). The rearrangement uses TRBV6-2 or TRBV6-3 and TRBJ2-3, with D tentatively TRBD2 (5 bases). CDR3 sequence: CASNEGFHTDTQYF. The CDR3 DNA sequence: TGTGCCAGCAACGAGGGCTTCCACACAGATACGCAGTATTTT.